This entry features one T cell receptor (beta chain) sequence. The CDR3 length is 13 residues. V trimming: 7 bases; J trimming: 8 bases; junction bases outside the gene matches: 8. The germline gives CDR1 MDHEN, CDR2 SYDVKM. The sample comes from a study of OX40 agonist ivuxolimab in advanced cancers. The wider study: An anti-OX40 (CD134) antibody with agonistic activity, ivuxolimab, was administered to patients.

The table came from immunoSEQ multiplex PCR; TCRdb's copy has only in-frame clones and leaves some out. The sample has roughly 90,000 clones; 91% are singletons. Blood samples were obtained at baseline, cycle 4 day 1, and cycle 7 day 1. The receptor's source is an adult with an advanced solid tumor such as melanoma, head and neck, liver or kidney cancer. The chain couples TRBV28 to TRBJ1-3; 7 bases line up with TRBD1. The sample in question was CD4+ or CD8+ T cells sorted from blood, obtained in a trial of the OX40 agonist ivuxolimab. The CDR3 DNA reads TGTGCCAGCACCTCGGGGGGGACAGACACCATATATTTT. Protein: CASTSGGTDTIYF.